The rows below give T cell receptor beta chains drawn from one sample of a study of beta chain features in type 1 diabetes. Produced via immunoSEQ multiplex PCR; TCRdb's table is partial and in-frame only. The data contain some 150,000 clones, over 8.5% of them seen just once; the ten biggest clones take up approximately 2%. Sequencing input: central memory CD4+ T cells from blood. The receptors were sampled from a man between 18 and 35 years old in good health. The CDR3 runs from the conserved cysteine through the conserved F or W. The D gene is left open where the match is weak. Not every row has a clone size; where given, it reads once, few, many or a size class.

-	16	TRBJ2-1	TRBV25-1	few	TGTGCCAGCAGTGAGTCCAGGACGCCACCGTACAATGAGCAGTTCTTC	CASSESRTPPYNEQFF
-	15	TRBJ2-1	TRBV7-9	few	TGTGCCAGCAGCCCCGGACCCCTTGTCTACAATGAGCAGTTCTTC	CASSPGPLVYNEQFF
TRBD1	13	TRBJ2-5	TRBV29-1	-	TGCAGCGTTGGACAGGGATGGTCAGAGACCCAGTACTTC	CSVGQGWSETQYF
TRBD1	16	TRBJ1-6	TRBV7-6	-	TGTGCCAGCAGCCCCGGTGGGACAGGGGCGGATTCACCCCTCCACTTT	CASSPGGTGADSPLHF
-	13	TRBJ2-7	TRBV6-6	-	TGTGCCAGCAGTTACGCAGGGCCCTACGAGCAGTACTTC	CASSYAGPYEQYF
TRBD2	15	TRBJ2-5	TRBV7-9	-	TGTGCCAGCAGCTTAGGCGGGGGGATCCAAGAGACCCAGTACTTC	CASSLGGGIQETQYF
-	13	TRBJ1-5	TRBV29-1	-	TGCAGCGTTGAGAGGGGGTATGGACAGCCCCAGCATTTT	CSVERGYGQPQHF
-	13	TRBJ1-2	TRBV6-5	few	TGTGCCAGCAGAGGGACATATAACTATGGCTACACCTTC	CASRGTYNYGYTF
-	8	TRBJ2-7	TRBV4-3	-	TGCGCCAAAACTGAGCAGTACTTC	CAKTEQYF
-	15	TRBJ2-5	TRBV21-1	few	TGTGCCAGCAGCTTAACCGGACAGGGGCAAGAGACCCAGTACTTC	CASSLTGQGQETQYF
-	14	TRBJ2-3	TRBV9	-	TGTGCCAGTAGTCTCCCGACTAGCACAGATACGCAGTATTTT	CASSLPTSTDTQYF
-	12	TRBJ1-2	TRBV15	-	TGTGCCACCGGTAACGTAGGGGGTGGCTACACCTTC	CATGNVGGGYTF
-	16	TRBJ1-4	TRBV2	-	TGTGCCAGCAGTTATCAGGGAGTCGGGACTAATGAAAAACTGTTTTTT	CASSYQGVGTNEKLFF
-	13	TRBJ1-5	TRBV2	-	TGTGCCAGCAGTGTTATTAGCAATCAGCCCCAGCATTTT	CASSVISNQPQHF
TRBD1	15	TRBJ2-5	TRBV12-5	few	TGTGCTAGTGGTGTGGGACAGGGGCCCCAAGAGACCCAGTACTTC	CASGVGQGPQETQYF
-	15	TRBJ2-1	TRBV18	few	TGTGCCAGCTCACCCCAACGTGGGCGGCTCAATGAGCAGTTCTTC	CASSPQRGRLNEQFF
-	14	TRBJ2-7	TRBV6-1	-	TGTGCCAGCAGTGGCCAGCGAAACTCCTACGAGCAGTACTTC	CASSGQRNSYEQYF
-	15	TRBJ2-7	TRBV5-4	-	TGTGCCAGCAGCTCGGGACGGTCTATCCTCTACGAGCAGTACTTC	CASSSGRSILYEQYF
TRBD2	18	TRBJ2-3	TRBV7-2	few	TGTGCCAGCAGCTTAGGCCGTCGGACTAGCGGGAGCACAGATACGCAGTATTTT	CASSLGRRTSGSTDTQYF
-	13	TRBJ2-4	TRBV2	few	TGTGCCAGCAGTATAGTAGAAGAGGGCATTCAGTACTTC	CASSIVEEGIQYF
TRBD1	15	TRBJ2-7	TRBV23-1	-	TGCGCCAGCAGTCAATCCCGGGACAGGGGAGTCGAGCAGTACTTC	CASSQSRDRGVEQYF
TRBD1	15	TRBJ2-3	TRBV5-1	few	TGCGCCAGCAGCGCCGGGACAGTCAGCACAGATACGCAGTATTTT	CASSAGTVSTDTQYF
TRBD1	15	TRBJ1-2	TRBV11-2	-	TGTGCCAGCAGACTACAGGGGTCATATAGCTATGGCTACACCTTC	CASRLQGSYSYGYTF
-	11	TRBJ2-1	TRBV11-2	few	TGTGCCAGCAGTGTTATGAATGAGCAGTTCTTC	CASSVMNEQFF
-	14	TRBJ1-6	TRBV9	few	TGTGCCAGCAGCCCTAATCAGGGCTTTGCACCCCTCCACTTT	CASSPNQGFAPLHF
-	14	TRBJ1-1	TRBV28	few	TGTGCCAGCAGTTCCCTCGGCTTGAACACTGAAGCTTTCTTT	CASSSLGLNTEAFF
TRBD1	15	TRBJ2-5	TRBV4-2	-	TGTGCCAGCAGCCAGGGGACAGCCCTCTCGGAGACCCAGTACTTC	CASSQGTALSETQYF
-	14	TRBJ2-3	TRBV7-2	few	TGTGCCAGCAGCCTGCGGGGTGTAACAGATACGCAGTATTTT	CASSLRGVTDTQYF
TRBD2	15	TRBJ2-7	TRBV7-2	-	TGTGCCAGCAGCTTAGAAGCTAGCGGGAGGCGTGAGCAGTACTTC	CASSLEASGRREQYF
-	15	TRBJ2-7	TRBV4-1	-	TGCGCCAGCAGCCAAGAGCAGGGCCGCTCCTACGAGCAGTACTTC	CASSQEQGRSYEQYF
TRBD2	16	TRBJ2-1	TRBV28	many	TGTGCCAGCAGTACTCCGGGACTAAGCACCTACAATGAGCAGTTCTTC	CASSTPGLSTYNEQFF
-	16	TRBJ2-7	TRBV5-4	-	TGTGCCAGCAGCTTGTGGAGGCGGACCAACCCGGGGGAGCAGTACTTC	CASSLWRRTNPGEQYF
TRBD2	14	TRBJ2-7	TRBV15	-	TGTGCCACCAGCAGACTATCGGGAGGGACCGAGCAGTACTTC	CATSRLSGGTEQYF
-	15	TRBJ1-5	TRBV10-3	-	TGTGCCAGCAAGATCCAGGATCTTAGCAATCAGCCCCAGCATTTT	CASKIQDLSNQPQHF
-	15	TRBJ1-5	TRBV19	-	TGTGCCAGTAGTACCCCTCCAGGGGAGCGTCAGCCCCAGCATTTT	CASSTPPGERQPQHF
TRBD1	15	TRBJ1-6	TRBV27	-	TGTGCCAGCAGTTTAAGGACAGGGAACAATTCACCCCTCCACTTT	CASSLRTGNNSPLHF
-	12	TRBJ1-5	TRBV25-1	-	TGTGCCAGCAGTGACGGCGGGCAGCCCCAGCATTTT	CASSDGGQPQHF
-	15	TRBJ1-2	TRBV19	few	TGTGCCAGTAGTATAGTGGGACGGACCAACTATGGCTACACCTTC	CASSIVGRTNYGYTF
TRBD1	12	TRBJ2-7	TRBV5-1	-	TGCGCCAGCAGGACAGGGGCCTACGAGCAGTACTTC	CASRTGAYEQYF
-	13	TRBJ2-1	TRBV28	few	TGTGCCAGCAGTCCCCAAGTCCCCCATTTTACGTTCTTC	CASSPQVPHFTFF
-	17	TRBJ2-7	TRBV27	few	TGTGCCAGCACCAAGCAGGGCTATGGGCAGTTAGTCTACGAGCAGTACTTC	CASTKQGYGQLVYEQYF
-	14	TRBJ1-2	TRBV4-3	few	TGCGCCAGCAGCCAAGAAAGGGGGAACTATGGCTACACCTTC	CASSQERGNYGYTF
TRBD2	15	TRBJ2-7	TRBV30	-	TGTGCCTGGGCTCGGACTAGCGGGGGGTCCTACGAGCAGTACTTC	CAWARTSGGSYEQYF
-	13	TRBJ2-3	TRBV11-1	-	TGTGCCAGCAGCTTCCAGGGCGCAGATACGCAGTATTTT	CASSFQGADTQYF
-	16	TRBJ2-4	TRBV11-2	few	TGTGCCAGCAGCCCAGGGGGGTGGGGAGCCAAAAACATTCAGTACTTC	CASSPGGWGAKNIQYF
TRBD2	14	TRBJ2-7	TRBV4-3	-	TGCGCCAGCAGCCAACGTCTAGCGGGAGACGAGCAGTACTTC	CASSQRLAGDEQYF
TRBD1	19	TRBJ2-6	TRBV4-3	-	TGCGCCAGCAGCCAAGGAATGACAGGGTGGCGCTCTGGGGCCAACGTCCTGACTTTC	CASSQGMTGWRSGANVLTF
-	15	TRBJ2-7	TRBV28	-	TGTGCCAGCAGTTTATTCGGGACACGAACCTACGAGCAGTACTTC	CASSLFGTRTYEQYF
-	14	TRBJ1-1	TRBV4-3	-	TGCGCCAGCAGAGGTCCGCTGCATAACACTGAAGCTTTCTTT	CASRGPLHNTEAFF
-	12	TRBJ2-2	TRBV13	few	TGTGCCAGCAGCTTTCTAGGCGGGGAGCTGTTTTTT	CASSFLGGELFF
-	13	TRBJ2-5	TRBV5-6	-	TGTGCCAGCAGGGCCGTACCGCAAGAGACCCAGTACTTC	CASRAVPQETQYF
-	13	TRBJ1-6	TRBV30	-	TGTGCCTGGAGTGTACAGGGAAATTCACCCCTCCACTTT	CAWSVQGNSPLHF